The rows below give T cell receptor beta chains drawn from one sample of a study of CD8 T cells in ankylosing spondylitis. TCRdb called the 5' RACE reads again in MiXCR, with one record for every CDR3 protein. The sample includes about 250,000 distinct CDR3 sequences, 8% to 9% of them seen just once. Material for sequencing was blood, either unsorted or a sorted T cell fraction (not recorded which). Source of these receptors: a female donor with ankylosing spondylitis or in good health (not recorded which). CDR3s include the opening cysteine and the closing phenylalanine or tryptophan. Fields, in order: CDR3 protein, CDR3 DNA, D gene, V gene, clone size, J gene, CDR3 length. A D gene is named only where the DNA matches it firmly. Size is stated for part of the rows, as once, few or many counts, or as a class when the clone is expanded.

cdr3_aa: CATPPLASSYNEQFF
cdr3_nt: TGTGCCACCCCACCCCTAGCGAGCTCCTACAATGAGCAGTTCTTC
d_call: -
v_call: TRBV7-9
clone_size: few
j_call: TRBJ2-1
cdr3_length: 15

cdr3_aa: CASSPQSPPDTQYF
cdr3_nt: TGTGCCAGCAGCCCTCAATCCCCCCCAGATACGCAGTATTTT
d_call: -
v_call: TRBV7-2
clone_size: many
j_call: TRBJ2-3
cdr3_length: 14

cdr3_aa: CASSVGHVNTEAFF
cdr3_nt: TGTGCCAGCAGCGTAGGACACGTGAACACTGAAGCTTTCTTT
d_call: -
v_call: TRBV9
clone_size: many
j_call: TRBJ1-1
cdr3_length: 14

cdr3_aa: CASSHPDSPLHF
cdr3_nt: TGTGCCAGCAGCCACCCGGATTCACCCCTCCACTTT
d_call: -
v_call: TRBV3-1
clone_size: many
j_call: TRBJ1-6
cdr3_length: 12

cdr3_aa: CASSLGGTGMGYGYTF
cdr3_nt: TGTGCCAGCAGCTTAGGTGGGACAGGGATGGGGTATGGCTACACCTTC
d_call: TRBD1
v_call: TRBV7-2
clone_size: few
j_call: TRBJ1-2
cdr3_length: 16

cdr3_aa: CASSTSRPATEAFF
cdr3_nt: TGTGCCAGCAGTACTTCAAGGCCGGCGACTGAAGCTTTCTTT
d_call: -
v_call: TRBV12-3/TRBV12-4
clone_size: many
j_call: TRBJ1-1
cdr3_length: 14

cdr3_aa: CASSVGGGGANQPQHF
cdr3_nt: TGTGCCAGCAGCGTCGGTGGCGGGGGGGCCAATCAGCCCCAGCATTTT
d_call: -
v_call: TRBV9
clone_size: many
j_call: TRBJ1-5
cdr3_length: 16

cdr3_aa: CASSFVTGRAVTDTQYF
cdr3_nt: TGTGCCAGCAGCTTCGTCACCGGGAGGGCTGTCACAGATACGCAGTATTTT
d_call: TRBD2
v_call: TRBV7-2
clone_size: few
j_call: TRBJ2-3
cdr3_length: 17

cdr3_aa: CASSGRRGGTEAFF
cdr3_nt: TGTGCCAGCAGCGGCAGGAGAGGTGGGACTGAAGCTTTCTTT
d_call: -
v_call: TRBV5-5
clone_size: -
j_call: TRBJ1-1
cdr3_length: 14

cdr3_aa: CASDLETGGRNEQFF
cdr3_nt: TGTGCCAGCGATCTCGAGACAGGGGGCCGGAATGAGCAGTTCTTC
d_call: TRBD1
v_call: TRBV12-3/TRBV12-4
clone_size: many
j_call: TRBJ2-1
cdr3_length: 15

cdr3_aa: CASRKAGGHDTQYF
cdr3_nt: TGTGCCAGCAGAAAAGCGGGAGGTCATGATACGCAGTATTTT
d_call: TRBD2
v_call: TRBV28
clone_size: many
j_call: TRBJ2-3
cdr3_length: 14

cdr3_aa: CASSSTGGDGYTF
cdr3_nt: TGTGCCAGCAGCTCAACTGGCGGTGATGGCTACACCTTC
d_call: -
v_call: TRBV9
clone_size: many
j_call: TRBJ1-2
cdr3_length: 13

cdr3_aa: CASSVRLDLPGGREKLFF
cdr3_nt: TGTGCCAGCAGTGTACGTTTAGACTTGCCTGGGGGGCGTGAAAAACTGTTTTTT
d_call: -
v_call: TRBV12-3/TRBV12-4
clone_size: many
j_call: TRBJ1-4
cdr3_length: 18

cdr3_aa: CASSLDLTGEETQYF
cdr3_nt: TGTGCCAGCAGCTTAGATCTTACCGGGGAGGAGACCCAGTACTTC
d_call: -
v_call: TRBV11-2
clone_size: few
j_call: TRBJ2-5
cdr3_length: 15

cdr3_aa: CAIRREDTQYF
cdr3_nt: TGTGCCATCCGACGGGAGGATACGCAGTATTTT
d_call: -
v_call: TRBV10-3
clone_size: many
j_call: TRBJ2-3
cdr3_length: 11

cdr3_aa: CASSQDASGGGNEQFF
cdr3_nt: TGTGCCAGCAGCCAAGACGCAAGCGGAGGGGGGAATGAGCAGTTCTTC
d_call: -
v_call: TRBV3-1
clone_size: many
j_call: TRBJ2-1
cdr3_length: 16

cdr3_aa: CASSDEIRQGVPGAFF
cdr3_nt: TGTGCCAGCAGCGACGAAATTAGACAGGGAGTTCCTGGAGCTTTCTTT
d_call: TRBD1
v_call: TRBV6-1
clone_size: many
j_call: TRBJ1-1
cdr3_length: 16

cdr3_aa: CSGGLAGGEQFF
cdr3_nt: TGCAGCGGGGGACTAGCGGGAGGAGAGCAGTTCTTC
d_call: TRBD2
v_call: TRBV29-1
clone_size: many
j_call: TRBJ2-1
cdr3_length: 12

cdr3_aa: CATSSEAGIGDTQYF
cdr3_nt: TGTGCCACCAGCAGCGAGGCGGGGATTGGAGATACGCAGTATTTT
d_call: -
v_call: TRBV15
clone_size: many
j_call: TRBJ2-3
cdr3_length: 15

cdr3_aa: CASSSRGAGGLNNEQFF
cdr3_nt: TGTGCCAGCAGCTCCAGAGGGGCGGGAGGGCTAAACAATGAGCAGTTCTTC
d_call: TRBD2
v_call: TRBV4-2
clone_size: many
j_call: TRBJ2-1
cdr3_length: 17

cdr3_aa: CSARRWLAGTGGYNEQFF
cdr3_nt: TGCAGTGCGAGGAGGTGGCTAGCGGGAACGGGTGGGTACAATGAGCAGTTCTTC
d_call: TRBD2
v_call: TRBV20-1
clone_size: few
j_call: TRBJ2-1
cdr3_length: 18

cdr3_aa: CASSQEGAEAFF
cdr3_nt: TGCGCCAGCAGCCAAGAAGGCGCTGAAGCTTTCTTT
d_call: -
v_call: TRBV4-3
clone_size: many
j_call: TRBJ1-1
cdr3_length: 12

cdr3_aa: CASSLRSDTDTQYF
cdr3_nt: TGTGCCAGCAGCTTGAGGAGCGACACAGATACGCAGTATTTT
d_call: -
v_call: TRBV5-4
clone_size: few
j_call: TRBJ2-3
cdr3_length: 14

cdr3_aa: CASSLAGLRLGEQYF
cdr3_nt: TGCGCCAGCAGCTTGGCCGGGCTACGGTTGGGCGAGCAGTACTTC
d_call: -
v_call: TRBV5-1
clone_size: -
j_call: TRBJ2-7
cdr3_length: 15

cdr3_aa: CASGLRDITYEQYF
cdr3_nt: TGTGCTAGTGGTTTGCGGGACATTACCTACGAGCAGTACTTC
d_call: -
v_call: TRBV12-5
clone_size: many
j_call: TRBJ2-7
cdr3_length: 14

cdr3_aa: CSATPGSGRMDTQYF
cdr3_nt: TGCAGTGCCACCCCCGGGAGCGGGAGGATGGATACGCAGTATTTT
d_call: TRBD2
v_call: TRBV20-1
clone_size: many
j_call: TRBJ2-3
cdr3_length: 15

cdr3_aa: CASSLVAGGPGDTQYF
cdr3_nt: TGCGCCAGCAGCTTGGTAGCGGGAGGGCCCGGAGATACGCAGTATTTT
d_call: TRBD2
v_call: TRBV5-1
clone_size: many
j_call: TRBJ2-3
cdr3_length: 16